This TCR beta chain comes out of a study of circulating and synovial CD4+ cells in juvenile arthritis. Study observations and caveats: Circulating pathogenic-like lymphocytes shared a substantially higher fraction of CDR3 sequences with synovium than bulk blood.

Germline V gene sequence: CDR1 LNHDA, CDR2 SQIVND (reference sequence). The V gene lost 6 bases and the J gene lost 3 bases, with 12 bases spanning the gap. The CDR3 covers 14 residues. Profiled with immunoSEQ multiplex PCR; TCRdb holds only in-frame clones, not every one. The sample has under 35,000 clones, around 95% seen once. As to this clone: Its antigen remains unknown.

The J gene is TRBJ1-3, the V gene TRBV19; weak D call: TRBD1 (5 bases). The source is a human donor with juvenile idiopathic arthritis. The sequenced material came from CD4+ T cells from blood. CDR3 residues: CASSPDSGGNTIYF. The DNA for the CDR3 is TGTGCCAGTAGCCCAGACAGTGGTGGAAACACCATATATTTT.